The source of this TCR beta chain is a study of blood T cells in healthy people across ages. Study findings and constraints: Unsorted PBMC material precluded a definitive naive versus antigen-experienced comparison.

Germline values: CDR1 SGHTA, CDR2 FQGNSA. The germline V and J ends were trimmed by 5 bases and 3 bases, with 11 bases remaining between them. The CDR3 has 13 residues. The second PCR ran 7 to 11 cycles with a sample-barcoded 5' primer and J-beta primers. In TCRdb, the 5' RACE reads were re-called with MiXCR into one record per CDR3 protein. Of hundreds of thousands of distinct CDR3 sequences listed, 50% to 65% were seen once; the top ten hold around 41%. The study isolated at least 6.5 million PBMCs from each sample. To note about this clonotype: The antigen remains undetermined.

The sequence derives from an older man in good health. The sample comprised blood. The chain employs TRBV7-2 and TRBJ2-7; D is uncertain. The CDR3 sequence is CASSPAVGYEQYF. The CDR3 DNA follows: TGTGCCAGCAGCCCAGCAGTCGGCTACGAGCAGTACTTC.